The text below deals with one T cell receptor (beta chain). The source of the sample is a study of blood T cell repertoires in COVID-19. Study overall: COVID-19 samples, acute and convalescent, were from the United States, Italy and Spain.

V shed 4 bases and J 3 bases; nucleotides not matched to a gene: 3. This CDR3 comprises 14 residues. The germline CDR1 and CDR2 sequences are SGHTA and FQGNSA. Sequencing was performed with immunoSEQ multiplex PCR; in TCRdb, only in-frame clones are kept and a portion is missing. The sample records some 150,000 clones, 84% being singletons. The sequenced material came from peripheral blood. The J gene is TRBJ1-3, the V gene TRBV7-2; 7 bases are shared with TRBD1. The sequence came from a man between 65 and 85 years old with acute or convalescent COVID-19. For the CDR3, the DNA is TGTGCCAGCAGCTCCTCAGGGGGTGGAAACACCATATATTTT. Translating gives CASSSSGGGNTIYF.